These 6 T cell receptor beta chains share one sample of origin, sequenced in a study of blood T cell repertoires in COVID-19. Method: immunoSEQ multiplex PCR; TCRdb's copy keeps in-frame clones and lacks some. The profile shows hundreds of thousands of clones, 90% of them singletons. Material for sequencing was peripheral blood. The receptors stem from a woman in her late teens or twenties with acute or convalescent COVID-19.

The V gene is TRBV18, the J gene TRBJ2-1; D gene uncertain. Germline-derived CDR1 and CDR2 are KGHSH and LQKENI. V was clipped by 4 bases and J by 2 bases, with 18 bases between them. CDR3 length equals 17 residues. The CDR3 region is CASSRAPSYDPYNEQFF. The CDR3 DNA reads TGTGCCAGCTCACGGGCCCCGAGCTACGATCCCTACAATGAGCAGTTCTTC.

The chain is built from TRBV11-2 and TRBJ1-2, with D tentatively TRBD1 (5 bases). Germline V gives CDR1 SGHAT, CDR2 FQNNGV. This CDR3 has 16 residues. V gave up 1 base and J gave up 1 base, with 13 bases separating them. CDR3: CASSLGQGMGNYGYTF. CDR3 nucleotide sequence: TGTGCCAGCAGCTTAGGTCAGGGAATGGGTAACTATGGCTACACCTTC.

The chain has TRBV5-1 and TRBJ1-3, with 9 bases identical to TRBD1. The CDR3 runs to 16 residues. Germline loops: CDR1 SGHRS, CDR2 YFSETQ. The trim removed 4 bases at V and 2 bases at J, leaving 7 bases unmatched. CDR3 sequence: CASSLVGTGPGNTIYF. DNA of the CDR3: TGCGCCAGCAGCCTTGTGGGGACAGGGCCTGGAAACACCATATATTTT.

The chain uses TRBV10-2 and TRBJ1-2; D remains unclear. The germline V gene has CDR1 WSHSY and CDR2 SAAADI. The CDR3 is 15 residues long. Trimming left V 1 base short and J 0 bases short, with 9 bases between. CDR3 in amino acids: CASSEFLLTNYGYTF. The CDR3 DNA follows: TGCGCCAGCAGTGAGTTTTTGCTAACTAACTATGGCTACACCTTC.

The V gene is TRBV7-2, the J gene TRBJ1-2; possibly TRBD1 for D (6 bases). The V gene's germline CDR1 is SGHTA and CDR2 FQGNSA. This CDR3 spans 15 amino acids. Deletions cut 4 bases from V and 0 bases from J, with 12 bases between. CDR3 sequence reads: CASSYAGVTNYGYTF. The CDR3 nucleotides read TGTGCCAGCAGCTATGCAGGGGTCACTAACTATGGCTACACCTTC.

This clone turned up a few times. The chain links TRBV7-9 to TRBJ1-1, with no clear D. The CDR3 is made up of 13 amino acids. In germline, CDR1 is SEHNR, CDR2 FQNEAQ (reference sequence). Deletions cut 6 bases from V and 11 bases from J, with 19 bases between. CDR3 residues: CASSTSHLGYAFF. CDR3 coding DNA: TGTGCCAGCAGTACAAGTCATTTGGGCTACGCTTTCTTT.